Listed here are 20 T cell receptor beta chains from one sample, sequenced in a study of CD8 T cells in ankylosing spondylitis. The antigens these receptors bind are not known. Overall study findings and caveats: What appeared characteristic of ankylosing spondylitis blood was a TCR beta motif of fewer than ten highly homologous variants.

TCRdb reanalysed the 5' RACE reads using MiXCR and keeps one entry per CDR3 protein. The sample has 670,000 or so distinct CDR3 sequences; 15% to 20% are singletons. Sequencing was performed on blood, either unsorted or a sorted T cell fraction (not recorded which). These receptors all stem from a male donor with ankylosing spondylitis.

This clonotype was observed at least ten times. J is TRBJ2-5 and V is TRBV24-1; a weak D match, TRBD1 (6 bases). Trimming removed 4 bases at V and 3 bases at J, with 17 bases between. The germline V gene has CDR1 KGHDR and CDR2 SFDVKD. The CDR3 extends over 16 amino acids. CDR3: CATSDPTGTLEETQYF. The CDR3 coding sequence is TGTGCCACCAGTGACCCAACCGGGACACTAGAAGAGACCCAGTACTTC.

This clonotype was seen a few times. This rearrangement joins TRBV12-3 or TRBV12-4 to TRBJ1-2; no clear D gene. V was cut by 10 bases and J by 4 bases, with 13 bases left in between. This CDR3 contains 12 residues. The DNA of the CDR3 is TGTGCCACCTGGGTACTCAGCTATGGCTACACCTTC. Its translation: CATWVLSYGYTF.

Only a few counts were recorded for this clonotype. V is TRBV9 and J is TRBJ2-5, with 9 bases lining up with TRBD1. Germline CDR1 and CDR2: SGDLS and YYNGEE. This CDR3 is built from 18 residues. Losses at the gene ends were 2 bases for V and 1 base for J; bases not matched to a gene: 12. This CDR3 reads CASSVRGQGFFGQETQYF. The CDR3 DNA reads as TGTGCCAGCAGCGTCCGGGGACAGGGCTTTTTTGGCCAAGAGACCCAGTACTTC.

This sequence joins TRBV29-1 and TRBJ1-2; D remains unclear. The ends were cut back, 3 bases at V and 6 bases at J, with 11 bases in the middle. Germline CDR1 reads SQVTM; CDR2 reads ANQGSEA. The CDR3 is 12 amino acids. CDR3 DNA sequence: TGCAGCGTTGAGCAAGGGAGAGATGGCTACACCTTC. Translating gives CSVEQGRDGYTF.

This clonotype has just a few counts. The chain recombines TRBV9 with TRBJ2-1, with TRBD2 matching over 7 bases. J gave up 5 bases and V 4 bases, and 15 bases lay outside the gene matches. Germline lookup yields CDR1 SGDLS and CDR2 YYNGEE. CDR3 size: 17 residues. The CDR3 DNA sequence: TGTGCCAGCAGCCCGACACCTTGGGTAGCGGGCAACAATGAGCAGTTCTTC. Translated: CASSPTPWVAGNNEQFF.

This clonotype turned up a few times. The V call is TRBV2, the J call TRBJ1-1; 8 nucleotides line up with TRBD1. CDR3 size: 13 residues. Germline CDR1 SNHLY, CDR2 FYNNEI. V shed 6 bases and J 2 bases; nucleotides not matched to a gene: 2. CDR3 residues: CASRGQVNTEAFF. CDR3 in DNA: TGTGCCAGCAGGGGACAGGTAAACACTGAAGCTTTCTTT. The full variable domain, in which reference TRBV2 and TRBJ1-1 provide the parts outside the CDR3, is EPEVTQTPSHQVTQMGQEVILRCVPISNHLYFYWYRQILGQKVEFLVSFYNNEISEKSEIFDDQFSVERPDGSNFTLKIRSTKLEDSAMYFCASRGQVNTEAFFGQGTRLTVV.

This clonotype was seen only a few times. The chain combines TRBV20-1 with TRBJ2-5; 7 nucleotides line up with TRBD1. This CDR3 contains 13 residues. CDR1 DFQATT and CDR2 SNEGSKA come from the germline V gene (reference sequence). J gave up 5 bases and V 5 bases, and 8 bases lay outside the gene matches. Here the CDR3 DNA reads TGCAGTGCTCACACAGGGGACCGGGAGACCCAGTACTTC. Translated, it gives CSAHTGDRETQYF.

V usage is TRBV5-5 and J usage is TRBJ2-1; D might be TRBD2 (5 bases). Germline CDR1 reads SGHKS; CDR2 reads YYEKEE (reference sequence). The CDR3 contains 14 residues. V shed 4 bases and J shed 5 bases, with 13 bases lying between them. CDR3 sequence (DNA): TGTGCCAGCAGCCGAACGTCCGGGGACAATGAGCAGTTCTTC. This gives the protein CASSRTSGDNEQFF. Complete variable domain (other parts from reference TRBV5-5 and TRBJ2-1): DAGVTQSPTHLIKTRGQQVTLRCSPISGHKSVSWYQQVLGQGPQFIFQYYEKEERGRGNFPDRFSARQFPNYSSELNVNALLLGDSALYLCASSRTSGDNEQFFGPGTRLTVL.

The gene calls are TRBV19 and TRBJ2-1, with D maybe TRBD1 (5 bases). Germline V gene lookup returns CDR1 LNHDA and CDR2 SQIVND (reference sequence). V was trimmed by 6 bases and J by 4 bases, leaving 10 bases between them. The CDR3 covers 13 residues. The CDR3 DNA is TGTGCCAGTAGAAAAGACAGTTACAATGAGCAGTTCTTC. This codes for CASRKDSYNEQFF.

This chain joins TRBV6-5 and TRBJ1-4; 7 positions agree with TRBD1. This CDR3 is built from 11 residues. Germline V gene data show CDR1 as MNHEY and CDR2 as SVGAGI. The V segment lost 7 bases and the J segment 10 bases; nucleotides outside the gene matches: 3. CDR3 sequence reads: CASTQGGKLFF. The CDR3 DNA reads as TGTGCCAGCACCCAGGGGGGAAAACTGTTTTTT.

The chain couples TRBV27 to TRBJ1-2; possibly TRBD1 for D (5 bases). V lost 0 bases and J lost 4, with 9 bases in between. CDR1 MNHEY and CDR2 SMNVEV come from the germline V gene (reference sequence). This CDR3 spans 14 amino acids. The CDR3 reads CASSLSRGPYGYTF. The CDR3, as DNA: TGTGCCAGCAGTTTATCGAGGGGACCCTATGGCTACACCTTC.

The V gene is TRBV27, the J gene TRBJ1-2; 9 bases are a match to TRBD1. Germline-derived CDR1 and CDR2 are MNHEY and SMNVEV (reference sequence). The length of the CDR3 is 16 residues. The V segment lost 6 bases and the J segment 7 bases; nucleotides outside the gene matches: 15. CDR3 loop: CASSFDGQGPLVGYTF. DNA of the CDR3: TGTGCCAGCAGCTTCGACGGACAGGGGCCCCTCGTTGGCTACACCTTC.

This clonotype was found a few times. The chain couples TRBV20-1 to TRBJ2-7, with D possibly TRBD2 on 5 matching bases. Trimming took off 1 base at V and 6 bases at J, with 10 bases between the two ends. In germline, CDR1 is DFQATT, CDR2 SNEGSKA (reference sequence). The CDR3 is 12 amino acids. CDR3 amino acids: CSARVVGVEQYF. Written as DNA, the CDR3 is TGCAGTGCTAGAGTCGTCGGGGTCGAGCAGTACTTC.

V usage is TRBV7-9 and J usage is TRBJ2-3, with no clear D. This CDR3 spans 12 amino acids. Trimming took off 1 base at V and 7 bases at J, with 6 bases between the two ends. The germline V gene encodes CDR1 SEHNR and CDR2 FQNEAQ (reference sequence). The DNA for the CDR3 is TGTGCCAGCAGCTTAGGGACGAATACGCAGTATTTT. Translated: CASSLGTNTQYF.

The rearrangement joins TRBV6-1 to TRBJ2-5; D gene unclear. The CDR3 loop spans 14 amino acids. Trimming cost V 6 bases and J 1 base, with 12 bases left between them. Germline-derived CDR1 and CDR2 are MNHNS and SASEGT. This CDR3 is CASSFFVIQETQYF. DNA for the CDR3: TGTGCCAGCAGCTTCTTCGTAATCCAAGAGACCCAGTACTTC.

The genes are TRBV5-1 and TRBJ2-5, with 10 positions matching TRBD2. The trim removed 2 bases at V and 7 bases at J, leaving 11 bases unmatched. The CDR3 extends over 16 amino acids. Looked up from germline, CDR1 is SGHRS and CDR2 is YFSETQ. CDR3 in DNA: TGCGCCAGCAGCTTAATAAGCGGGAGGGCCGATGGGACCCAGTACTTC. The encoded protein is CASSLISGRADGTQYF. The full variable domain, rest sourced from reference TRBV5-1 and TRBJ2-5, is KAGVTQTPRYLIKTRGQQVTLSCSPISGHRSVSWYQQTPGQGLQFLFEYFSETQRNKGNFPGRFSGRQFSNSRSEMNVSTLELGDSALYLCASSLISGRADGTQYFGPGTRLLVL.

This clonotype was seen only a few times. The V call is TRBV5-1, the J call TRBJ1-1; 9 positions match TRBD1. The CDR3 loop spans 17 amino acids. CDR1 and CDR2 from the germline V gene are SGHRS and YFSETQ. V shed 4 bases, J shed 0 bases, and the junction held 10 bases outside the gene matches. The CDR3 bases are TGCGCCAGCAGCCCTCGGGACAGGGCTTCTTTGAACACTGAAGCTTTCTTT. Translated, it gives CASSPRDRASLNTEAFF.

A few counts support this clonotype. V gene TRBV4-2 combines with J gene TRBJ2-7, with D maybe TRBD2 (6 bases). This CDR3 is built from 16 residues. CDR1 and CDR2 (germline): LGHNA, YNFKEQ. The ends were cut back, 0 bases at V and 1 base at J, with 13 bases in the middle. DNA of the CDR3: TGTGCCAGCAGCCAAGACGGTTTGGAGGGTTCCTACGAGCAGTACTTC. It translates to CASSQDGLEGSYEQYF.

This clonotype was observed a few times. In nucleotides, the CDR3 is TGTGCCAGCAGTACCCATAGGGACTCAGGCCAAGAGACCCAGTACTTC. This codes for CASSTHRDSGQETQYF. J is TRBJ2-5 and V is TRBV28, with a tentative D call TRBD2 (6 bases). The CDR3 has 16 residues. Deletions cut 5 bases from V and 1 base from J, with 17 bases between. CDR1 MDHEN and CDR2 SYDVKM come from the germline V gene.

The V and J genes are TRBV6-1 and TRBJ2-7, with 14 bases matching TRBD2. The J segment lost 1 base and the V segment lost 6 bases, leaving 11 bases of the junction unmatched. The germline CDR1 and CDR2 sequences are MNHNS and SASEGT. CDR3 length: 18 residues. The CDR3 sequence: CASSRTTSGGASSYEQYF. In nucleotides, the CDR3 is TGTGCCAGCAGCCGAACGACTAGCGGGGGGGCAAGTTCCTACGAGCAGTACTTC.